This TCR beta chain was found in a study of shared clonotypes between healthy human individuals. Here immunoSEQ multiplex PCR was the method, and the copy in TCRdb shows in-frame clones only, minus some. This table holds roughly 1,500,000 clones, about 98% found once. Adult Caucasians living in Nashville, Tennessee made up all of the donors. The germline V gene has CDR1 SGDLS and CDR2 YYNGEE. The CDR3 consists of 13 residues. The ends were cut back, 3 bases at V and 4 bases at J, with 8 bases in the middle. Sequencing input: naive CD4+ T cells sorted from blood. As for subset: CD45RA+ positively selected. The chain links TRBV9 to TRBJ1-5; the D is unclear. This clonotype was sampled from a man younger than 40 in good health. For the CDR3, the DNA is TGTGCCAGCAGCGCTGCGTTGAATCAGCCCCAGCATTTT. As protein: CASSAALNQPQHF.